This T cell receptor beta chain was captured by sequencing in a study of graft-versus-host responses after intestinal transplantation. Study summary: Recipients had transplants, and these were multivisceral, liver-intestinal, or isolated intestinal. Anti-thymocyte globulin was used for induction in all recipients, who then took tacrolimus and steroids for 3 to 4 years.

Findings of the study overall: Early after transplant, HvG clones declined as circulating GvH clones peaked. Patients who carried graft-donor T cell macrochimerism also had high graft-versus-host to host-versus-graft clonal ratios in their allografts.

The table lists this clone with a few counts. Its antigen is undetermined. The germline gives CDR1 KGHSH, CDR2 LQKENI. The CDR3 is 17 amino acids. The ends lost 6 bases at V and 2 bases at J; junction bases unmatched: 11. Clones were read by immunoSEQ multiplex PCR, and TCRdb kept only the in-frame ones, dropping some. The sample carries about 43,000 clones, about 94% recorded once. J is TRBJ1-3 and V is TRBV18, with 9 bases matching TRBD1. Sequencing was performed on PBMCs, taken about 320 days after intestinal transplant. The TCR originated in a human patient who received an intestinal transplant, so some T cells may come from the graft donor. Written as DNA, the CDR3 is TGTGCCAGCTCCCGAACATCCGACAGGGGGACTGGAAACACCATATATTTT. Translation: CASSRTSDRGTGNTIYF.